These T cell receptor beta chains were read from a single sample in a study of blood T cell repertoires in COVID-19. The assay was immunoSEQ multiplex PCR, and TCRdb's table has in-frame clones only and misses some. The sample consists of about 92,000 clones, about two thirds of them appearing once. The sequenced material came from peripheral blood. These receptors were collected from a woman aged 55-70 years in a cohort sampled during active or convalescent COVID-19. Both conserved end residues are part of each CDR3. The order of the fields is D gene, clone size, J gene, V gene, CDR3 DNA, CDR3 protein. The D gene is left open where the match is weak. Clone size is not always given. Where it is, it says once, few, many or a class for expanded clones.

NA NA TRBJ1-2 TRBV6-5 TGTGCCAGCAGTTACGTAGAGAGTCCCTACTATGGCTACACCTTC CASSYVESPYYGYTF
NA NA TRBJ2-1 TRBV2 TGTGCCAGCAGTGATAGTACTAGCACCTACAATGAGCAGTTCTTC CASSDSTSTYNEQFF
TRBD1 NA TRBJ1-1 TRBV27 TGTGCCAGCAGTTGGGCAGGGGGAACTGAAGCTTTCTTT CASSWAGGTEAFF
TRBD1 NA TRBJ2-7 TRBV7-6 TGTGCCAGCAGCTTAAGGGACAGGGCTTACGAGCAGTACTTC CASSLRDRAYEQYF
NA NA TRBJ2-5 TRBV19 TGTGCCAGTAGTATCGTTGGGGCGATGGAGACCCAGTACTTC CASSIVGAMETQYF
TRBD2 NA TRBJ2-3 TRBV2 TGTGCCAGCAGCATTAGCGGGGTTGAAATAGATACGCAGTATTTT CASSISGVEIDTQYF
NA NA TRBJ1-6 TRBV5-1 TGCGCCAGCAGCTTGGACAGTGAGCTGGATTCACCCCTCCACTTT CASSLDSELDSPLHF
NA NA TRBJ2-3 TRBV5-1 TGCGCCAGCAGCTTGGTAGTGGGGGGGCCGACATTAGATACGCAGTATTTT CASSLVVGGPTLDTQYF
TRBD2 NA TRBJ2-5 TRBV28 TGTGCCAGCAAGACTAGCGGGGGTGGGGAGACCCAGTACTTC CASKTSGGGETQYF
NA few TRBJ2-3 TRBV6-5 TGTGCCAGCAGTTACCTGCAGAACACAGATACGCAGTATTTT CASSYLQNTDTQYF
TRBD1 few TRBJ1-2 TRBV7-9 TGTGCCAGCAGTCCAGGGGGCTCTAACTATGGCTACACCTTC CASSPGGSNYGYTF
NA NA TRBJ2-1 TRBV2 TGTGCCAGCAGTGAAGCGCTTGGACACCACAATGAGCAGTTCTTC CASSEALGHHNEQFF
TRBD1 NA TRBJ2-1 TRBV10-3 TGTGCCATCAACGGGGACAGCAATGAGCAGTTCTTC CAINGDSNEQFF
TRBD2 NA TRBJ2-3 TRBV19 TGTGCCAGTCGAGCGGGGTCGGCAGATACGCAGTATTTT CASRAGSADTQYF
NA NA TRBJ2-2 TRBV6-2/TRBV6-3 TGTGCCAGCAGTTACTCGAACTTCCGGGGACTCACCGGGGAGCTGTTTTTT CASSYSNFRGLTGELFF
NA NA TRBJ2-1 TRBV7-3 TGTGCCAGCAGCTTATCCAGGGCTAGTGAGCAGTTCTTC CASSLSRASEQFF
TRBD1 NA TRBJ1-2 TRBV2 TGTGCCAGCAGTGAATTGGCAGGGGGCTATGGCTACACCTTC CASSELAGGYGYTF
NA NA TRBJ2-5 TRBV19 TGTGCCAGTAGTATAGATCCCAACAGGGCAGAGACCCAGTACTTC CASSIDPNRAETQYF
NA NA TRBJ2-1 TRBV6-5 TGTGCCAGCAGCCCCGACAGAAAACTCAATGAGCAGTTCTTC CASSPDRKLNEQFF
NA NA TRBJ1-4 TRBV20-1 TGCAGTGCTAGTGGCGGTGCAACTAATGAAAAACTGTTTTTT CSASGGATNEKLFF
TRBD2 NA TRBJ2-1 TRBV5-1 TGCGCCAGCAGCTTGGAAGCGGGAAGGAGCTCCTACAATGAGCAGTTCTTC CASSLEAGRSSYNEQFF
TRBD1 once TRBJ1-5 TRBV4-2 TGTGCCAGCAGCCCGGACAGGGGGATCCAGCCCCAGCATTTT CASSPDRGIQPQHF
TRBD1 few TRBJ1-5 TRBV4-1 TGCGCCAGCAGCCGGGTCGATGCGACAGGGCGTGATCAGCCCCAGCATTTT CASSRVDATGRDQPQHF
NA NA TRBJ2-3 TRBV24-1 TGTGCCACCAGACAGGAGCGCACAGATACGCAGTATTTT CATRQERTDTQYF
TRBD2 NA TRBJ2-7 TRBV6-5 TGTGCCAGCGGACGACTAGCTGGGGAGCAGTACTTC CASGRLAGEQYF
NA NA TRBJ2-5 TRBV5-1 TGCGCCAGCAGCTTGGCAGAAGGGGTCTGGGAGACCCAGTACTTC CASSLAEGVWETQYF
TRBD2 NA TRBJ2-2 TRBV19 TGTGCCAGTAGTATCTCGGGAGGAGACAGCCTCGGGGAGCTGTTTTTT CASSISGGDSLGELFF
TRBD2 NA TRBJ2-1 TRBV27 TGTGCCAGCGGAGTTAGCGGGGGGAACCCAAGGACTGAGCAGTTCTTC CASGVSGGNPRTEQFF
NA once TRBJ2-1 TRBV19 TGTGCCAGTACTCCCTTGGCGGGGGCGGGTTACAATGAGCAGTTCTTC CASTPLAGAGYNEQFF
NA NA TRBJ1-5 TRBV19 TGTGCCAGTAGTATAGCACAGGGTATACTCCATCAGCCCCAGCATTTT CASSIAQGILHQPQHF
NA NA TRBJ1-4 TRBV12-3/TRBV12-4 TGTGCCAGCAGGCCGCGGCCTTATGAAAAACTGTTTTTT CASRPRPYEKLFF
TRBD1 NA TRBJ2-5 TRBV7-9 TGTGCCAGCAGCTTAAGGGGACAGGGGGTTAGGGAGACCCAGTACTTC CASSLRGQGVRETQYF
NA NA TRBJ1-2 TRBV18 TGTGCCAGCTCACTGACTACAGGGACCAACTATGGCTACACCTTC CASSLTTGTNYGYTF
TRBD2 NA TRBJ2-7 TRBV3-1/TRBV3-2 TGTGCCAGCAGCCAAGAAACTAGCGGGGGGGCCTACGAGCAGTACTTC CASSQETSGGAYEQYF
NA NA TRBJ1-1 TRBV11-2 TGTGCCAGCAGCTTAGGAAATGGAGGTGTCCGACCGCCCACTGAAGCTTTCTTT CASSLGNGGVRPPTEAFF
TRBD1 NA TRBJ2-1 TRBV11-3 TGTGCCAGCAGCCCCGGGACAGCCCGGAATGAGCAGTTCTTC CASSPGTARNEQFF
TRBD1 NA TRBJ1-1 TRBV7-9 TGTGCCAGCAGGCACACAGGGGACACTGAAGCTTTCTTT CASRHTGDTEAFF
TRBD1 NA TRBJ1-2 TRBV2 TGTGCCAGCAGTGCACGACAGGGTTCTGTTCATGGCTACACCTTC CASSARQGSVHGYTF
NA NA TRBJ1-1 TRBV11-2 TGTGCCAGCAGCTTAGATTTCGGGGGGAACACTGAAGCTTTCTTT CASSLDFGGNTEAFF
TRBD1 few TRBJ1-5 TRBV3-1/TRBV3-2 TGTGCCAGCGGTACCGACAGGGGTGAGCCCCAGCATTTT CASGTDRGEPQHF
TRBD2 NA TRBJ2-7 TRBV4-1 TGCGCCAGCAGCCTTATACCGGGACTAGCGGGGATCCTTTACGAGCAGTACTTC CASSLIPGLAGILYEQYF
TRBD1 few TRBJ1-6 TRBV4-2 TGTGCCAGCAGCCAAGAGCAGACAGGGGTTTCACCCCTCCACTTT CASSQEQTGVSPLHF
TRBD1 NA TRBJ1-5 TRBV27 TGTGCCAGCAGGAATAACTACTGGACAGGGCGCGAACAGCCCCAGCATTTT CASRNNYWTGREQPQHF